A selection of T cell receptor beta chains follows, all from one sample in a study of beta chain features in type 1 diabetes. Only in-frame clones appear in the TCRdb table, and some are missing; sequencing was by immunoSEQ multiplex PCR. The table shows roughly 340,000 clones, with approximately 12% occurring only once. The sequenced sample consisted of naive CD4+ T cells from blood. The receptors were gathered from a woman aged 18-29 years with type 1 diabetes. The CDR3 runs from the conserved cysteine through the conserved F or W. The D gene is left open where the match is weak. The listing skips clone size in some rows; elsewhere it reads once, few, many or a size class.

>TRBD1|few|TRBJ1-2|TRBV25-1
CASSGQGLSYTF
TGTGCCAGCAGTGGACAGGGCTTGTCCTACACCTTC
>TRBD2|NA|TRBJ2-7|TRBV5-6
CASSRLAGDPYEQYF
TGTGCCAGCAGTAGACTAGCGGGAGACCCCTACGAGCAGTACTTC
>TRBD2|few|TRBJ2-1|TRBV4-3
CASRGSGDNEQFF
TGCGCCAGTAGAGGTAGCGGGGACAATGAGCAGTTCTTC
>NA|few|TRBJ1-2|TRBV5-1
CASSGPSGEGYTF
TGCGCCAGCAGCGGACCCTCCGGGGAAGGCTACACCTTC
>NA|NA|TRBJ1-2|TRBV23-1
CASRPGTGYTF
TGCGCCAGCAGACCGGGAACTGGCTACACCTTC
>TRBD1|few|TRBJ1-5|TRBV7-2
CASSSRTGNQPQHF
TGTGCCAGCAGCTCTCGGACAGGTAATCAGCCCCAGCATTTT
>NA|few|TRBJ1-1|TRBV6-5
CASSLGPSAFF
TGTGCCAGCAGCCTCGGCCCTAGCGCTTTCTTT
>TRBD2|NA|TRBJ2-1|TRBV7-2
CASSPRTSGSYEQFF
TGTGCCAGCAGCCCACGGACTAGCGGGAGCTATGAGCAGTTCTTC
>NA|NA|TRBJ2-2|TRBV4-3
CASSRVQGDTGELFF
TGCGCCAGCAGCCGGGTACAGGGCGACACCGGGGAGCTGTTTTTT
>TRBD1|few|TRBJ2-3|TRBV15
CATSIYPGQGSHTQYF
TGTGCCACCAGCATCTACCCGGGACAGGGATCCCATACGCAGTATTTT
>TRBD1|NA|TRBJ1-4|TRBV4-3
CASSQAGTGTEKLFF
TGCGCCAGCAGCCAGGCCGGGACAGGGACTGAAAAACTGTTTTTT
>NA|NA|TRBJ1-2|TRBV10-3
CAIRGQGDGYTF
TGTGCCATCAGAGGGCAGGGCGATGGCTACACCTTC
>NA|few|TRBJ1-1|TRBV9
CASSARTDTEAFF
TGTGCCAGCAGCGCGAGGACAGACACTGAAGCTTTCTTT
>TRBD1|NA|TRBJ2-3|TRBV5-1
CASSPPGQGTDTQYF
TGCGCCAGCAGCCCACCCGGACAGGGCACAGATACGCAGTATTTT
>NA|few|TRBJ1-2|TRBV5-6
CASSHQWGGDNYGYTF
TGTGCCAGCAGCCACCAGTGGGGGGGGGATAACTATGGCTACACCTTC
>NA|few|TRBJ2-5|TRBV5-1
CASSPGFYQETQYF
TGCGCCAGCAGCCCAGGGTTCTACCAAGAGACCCAGTACTTC
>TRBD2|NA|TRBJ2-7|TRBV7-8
CASSPHSGGGYEQYF
TGTGCCAGCAGCCCCCACAGCGGGGGGGGGTACGAGCAGTACTTC
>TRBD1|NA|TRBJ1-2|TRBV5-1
CTSSLSGGYGYTF
TGCACCAGCAGCCTCTCAGGGGGCTATGGCTACACCTTC
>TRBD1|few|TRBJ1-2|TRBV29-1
CSVWGQGHGYTF
TGCAGCGTCTGGGGACAGGGCCATGGCTACACCTTC
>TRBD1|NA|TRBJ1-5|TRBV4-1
CASSRDRGFGNQPQHF
TGCGCCAGCAGCCGCGACAGGGGATTTGGGAATCAGCCCCAGCATTTT
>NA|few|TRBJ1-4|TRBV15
CATSREGAGDEKLFF
TGTGCCACCAGCCGTGAAGGGGCTGGGGATGAAAAACTGTTTTTT
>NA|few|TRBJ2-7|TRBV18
CASSPQTGNYRNEQYF
TGTGCCAGCTCACCACAAACAGGGAATTATCGCAACGAGCAGTACTTC
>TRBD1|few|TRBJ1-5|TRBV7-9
CASSWGQGGNQPQHF
TGTGCCAGCAGCTGGGGACAGGGAGGGAATCAGCCCCAGCATTTT
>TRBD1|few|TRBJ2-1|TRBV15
CATSGDRVNEQFF
TGTGCCACCAGCGGGGACAGGGTCAATGAGCAGTTCTTC
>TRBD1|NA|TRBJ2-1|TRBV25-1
CASTRGQGVNEQFF
TGTGCCAGCACACGGGGACAGGGGGTAAATGAGCAGTTCTTC
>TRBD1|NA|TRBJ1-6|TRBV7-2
CASNHFYRGLTDNSPLHF
TGTGCCAGCAACCATTTCTACAGGGGGCTGACGGATAATTCACCCCTCCACTTT
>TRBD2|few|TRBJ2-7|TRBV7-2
CASSISGTSDEQYF
TGTGCCAGCAGCATATCCGGGACTAGTGACGAGCAGTACTTC
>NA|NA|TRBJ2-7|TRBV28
CASSLPASGGPYEQYF
TGTGCCAGCAGTTTGCCAGCCTCCGGTGGGCCCTACGAGCAGTACTTC
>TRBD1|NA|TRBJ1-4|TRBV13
CASSSRTGNDEKLFF
TGTGCCAGCAGCTCCAGGACAGGGAATGATGAAAAACTGTTTTTT
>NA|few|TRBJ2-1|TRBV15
CATSRDTSFYNEQFF
TGTGCCACCAGCAGAGATACTAGCTTCTACAATGAGCAGTTCTTC
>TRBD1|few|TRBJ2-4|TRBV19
CASSRETGEIAKNIQYF
TGTGCCAGTAGTCGAGAGACAGGGGAGATAGCCAAAAACATTCAGTACTTC
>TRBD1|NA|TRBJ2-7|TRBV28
CASSLSVPFQGAVWYEQYF
TGTGCCAGCAGTTTATCCGTCCCATTCCAGGGGGCGGTCTGGTACGAGCAGTACTTC
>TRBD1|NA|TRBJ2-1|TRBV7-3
CASSPQGTGADEQFF
TGTGCCAGCAGCCCCCAAGGGACAGGTGCTGATGAGCAGTTCTTC
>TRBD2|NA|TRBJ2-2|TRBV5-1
CASSFSGGETGELFF
TGCGCCAGCAGTTTTAGCGGGGGAGAAACCGGGGAGCTGTTTTTT
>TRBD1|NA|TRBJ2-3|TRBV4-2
CATSQNQQGAGTDTQYF
TGTGCCACCTCTCAAAACCAACAGGGGGCCGGCACAGATACGCAGTATTTT
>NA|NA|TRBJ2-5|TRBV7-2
CASSPQETQYF
TGTGCCAGCAGCCCTCAAGAGACCCAGTACTTC
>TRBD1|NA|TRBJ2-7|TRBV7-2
CASSWGTGIGEQYF
TGTGCCAGCAGCTGGGGGACAGGGATTGGCGAGCAGTACTTC
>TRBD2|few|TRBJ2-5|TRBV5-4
CASSSPSGRIETQYF
TGTGCCAGCAGCTCACCTAGCGGGAGGATCGAGACCCAGTACTTC
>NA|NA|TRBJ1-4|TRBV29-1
CSVAVDSEKLFF
TGCAGCGTTGCTGTGGACAGTGAAAAACTGTTTTTT
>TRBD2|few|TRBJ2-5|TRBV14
CASSQSGGSSQYF
TGTGCCAGCAGCCAAAGCGGGGGGTCGTCCCAGTACTTC
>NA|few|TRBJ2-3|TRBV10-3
CATEETDTQYF
TGTGCCACCGAGGAGACAGATACGCAGTATTTT
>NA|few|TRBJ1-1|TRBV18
CASSSSENTEAFF
TGTGCCAGCTCATCTTCAGAGAACACTGAAGCTTTCTTT
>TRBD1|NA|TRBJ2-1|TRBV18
CASSPGTVSNNEQFF
TGTGCCAGCTCACCTGGGACAGTTAGCAACAATGAGCAGTTCTTC
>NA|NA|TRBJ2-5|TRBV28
CASRSDFKTQYF
TGTGCCAGCAGGTCCGACTTCAAGACCCAGTACTTC